This is a list of T cell receptor beta chains from one sample in a study of patients and donors after allogeneic stem cell transplantation. Each CDR3 protein is one row after TCRdb ran MiXCR on the RT-PCR reads. The sample includes about a million distinct CDR3 sequences, under 20% of them seen just once. Sequencing used blood, either unsorted or a sorted T cell fraction (not recorded which). Receptors were obtained from a human donor who was either an allogeneic HSCT recipient or a stem cell or donor lymphocyte infusion donor (not recorded which). It is not recorded whose cells these are; they may come from a transplant donor. CDR3s include the opening cysteine and the closing phenylalanine or tryptophan. The D gene is left open where the match is weak. Rows may omit the clone size; those that give it use once, few, many or a size class.

d_gene: NA
v_gene: TRBV4-2
j_gene: TRBJ1-5
abundance: few
len: 15
CDR3nt: TGTGCCAGCAGTCCGACATTCCTTAGCAATCAGCCCCAGCATTTT
CDR3aa: CASSPTFLSNQPQHF

d_gene: NA
v_gene: TRBV5-1
j_gene: TRBJ2-5
abundance: NA
len: 15
CDR3nt: TGCGCCAGCAGCTTGGAGGGCGTTCGGAAAGAGACCCAGTACTTC
CDR3aa: CASSLEGVRKETQYF

d_gene: NA
v_gene: TRBV2
j_gene: TRBJ1-3
abundance: NA
len: 20
CDR3nt: TGTGCCAGCAGTGAATTGGTACAGGGAACTCGCCCTAGCACTGGAAACACCATATATTTT
CDR3aa: CASSELVQGTRPSTGNTIYF

d_gene: TRBD1
v_gene: TRBV28
j_gene: TRBJ1-2
abundance: many
len: 15
CDR3nt: TGTGCCAGCAGTCCAGGGGACAGGCTATTCTATGGCTACACCTTC
CDR3aa: CASSPGDRLFYGYTF

d_gene: TRBD1
v_gene: TRBV6-1
j_gene: TRBJ2-7
abundance: NA
len: 18
CDR3nt: TGTGCCAGCAGTGGATACCCTAAGGGGGGCGACAGGGGCTACGAGCAGTACTTC
CDR3aa: CASSGYPKGGDRGYEQYF

d_gene: NA
v_gene: TRBV7-2
j_gene: TRBJ1-4
abundance: NA
len: 12
CDR3nt: TGTGCCAGCAGCTTAGCGAATGAAAAACTGTTTTTT
CDR3aa: CASSLANEKLFF

d_gene: NA
v_gene: TRBV5-1
j_gene: TRBJ1-5
abundance: many
len: 14
CDR3nt: TGCGCCAGCAGCTTGGGGGACCGTGATCAGCCCCAGCATTTT
CDR3aa: CASSLGDRDQPQHF

d_gene: NA
v_gene: TRBV24-1
j_gene: TRBJ2-7
abundance: few
len: 10
CDR3nt: TGTGCCACCAGTAACTACGAGCAGTACTTC
CDR3aa: CATSNYEQYF

d_gene: NA
v_gene: TRBV4-3
j_gene: TRBJ1-4
abundance: few
len: 15
CDR3nt: TGCGCCAGCAGCCAAGTCTCAGGACTCAATGAAAAACTGTTTTTT
CDR3aa: CASSQVSGLNEKLFF

d_gene: TRBD1
v_gene: TRBV7-2
j_gene: TRBJ1-5
abundance: few
len: 15
CDR3nt: TGTGCCAGCAGCTTAGTCCCAGGGGGCGGTCAGCCCCAGCATTTT
CDR3aa: CASSLVPGGGQPQHF

d_gene: TRBD2
v_gene: TRBV27
j_gene: TRBJ2-2
abundance: NA
len: 18
CDR3nt: TGTGCCAGCAGTCCCGCCGGGACTAGCGGGACTCGCACCGGGGAGCTGTTTTTT
CDR3aa: CASSPAGTSGTRTGELFF

d_gene: NA
v_gene: TRBV5-1
j_gene: TRBJ2-6
abundance: few
len: 18
CDR3nt: TGCGCCAGCAGCATCGCCACAGGAGGATCCTCTGGGGCCAACGTCCTGACTTTC
CDR3aa: CASSIATGGSSGANVLTF

d_gene: NA
v_gene: TRBV20-1
j_gene: TRBJ2-7
abundance: few
len: 15
CDR3nt: TGCAGTGCTATAGGAGCGCGAGAGAGCTCCTACGAGCAGTACTTC
CDR3aa: CSAIGARESSYEQYF

d_gene: TRBD1
v_gene: TRBV7-2
j_gene: TRBJ2-4
abundance: NA
len: 17
CDR3nt: TGTGCCAGCAGCTTCCTTCCACAGGGGTCGGCCAAAAACATTCAGTACTTC
CDR3aa: CASSFLPQGSAKNIQYF

d_gene: NA
v_gene: TRBV20-1
j_gene: TRBJ1-5
abundance: few
len: 16
CDR3nt: TGCAGTGCTAGAGACGGAGGGCCTTATAGCAATCAGCCCCAGCATTTT
CDR3aa: CSARDGGPYSNQPQHF

d_gene: NA
v_gene: TRBV27
j_gene: TRBJ2-3
abundance: NA
len: 15
CDR3nt: TGTGCCAGCAGTTTCGGGGCGGGGATCACAGATACGCAGTATTTT
CDR3aa: CASSFGAGITDTQYF

d_gene: NA
v_gene: TRBV7-6
j_gene: TRBJ2-5
abundance: few
len: 14
CDR3nt: TGTGCCAGCAGCTTAGCTTTTGGGGGGAAGACCCAGTACTTC
CDR3aa: CASSLAFGGKTQYF

d_gene: TRBD2
v_gene: TRBV6-5
j_gene: TRBJ2-5
abundance: NA
len: 15
CDR3nt: TGTGCCAGCAGTTACTCGGTTAGCGGGAGAGAGACCCAGTACTTC
CDR3aa: CASSYSVSGRETQYF

d_gene: NA
v_gene: TRBV5-6
j_gene: TRBJ1-3
abundance: NA
len: 18
CDR3nt: TGTGCCAGCAGCTTGGGGGACCTGGGCCCCGACTCTGGAAACACCATATATTTT
CDR3aa: CASSLGDLGPDSGNTIYF

d_gene: NA
v_gene: TRBV20-1
j_gene: TRBJ1-1
abundance: NA
len: 14
CDR3nt: TGCAGTGCTAGTTCCCCCCTCGAGAACACTGAAGCTTTCTTT
CDR3aa: CSASSPLENTEAFF

d_gene: NA
v_gene: TRBV29-1
j_gene: TRBJ1-1
abundance: NA
len: 11
CDR3nt: TGCAGCGTCCTGCCTGGAACTGAAGCTTTCTTT
CDR3aa: CSVLPGTEAFF

d_gene: NA
v_gene: TRBV4-1
j_gene: TRBJ2-3
abundance: many
len: 13
CDR3nt: TGCGCCAGCAGCCAAGGTCCTTGGGATACGCAGTATTTT
CDR3aa: CASSQGPWDTQYF

d_gene: NA
v_gene: TRBV3-1
j_gene: TRBJ2-5
abundance: NA
len: 14
CDR3nt: TGTGCCAGCAGCCAAGGGAAAGGGGGAGAGACCCAGTACTTC
CDR3aa: CASSQGKGGETQYF

d_gene: TRBD1
v_gene: TRBV12-3/TRBV12-4
j_gene: TRBJ2-7
abundance: NA
len: 16
CDR3nt: TGTGCCAGCAGTTTACGCCCACAGGGGGTTAACGACGAGCAGTACTTC
CDR3aa: CASSLRPQGVNDEQYF

d_gene: TRBD1
v_gene: TRBV24-1
j_gene: TRBJ2-7
abundance: once
len: 15
CDR3nt: TGTGCCACCAGTGATAGGGACAGGAGTATCTACGAGCAGTACTTC
CDR3aa: CATSDRDRSIYEQYF

d_gene: TRBD1
v_gene: TRBV20-1
j_gene: TRBJ2-3
abundance: few
len: 14
CDR3nt: TGCAGTGCTGAGACAGGGGTGAGCACAGATACGCAGTATTTT
CDR3aa: CSAETGVSTDTQYF

d_gene: NA
v_gene: TRBV6-5
j_gene: TRBJ2-7
abundance: NA
len: 14
CDR3nt: TGTGCCAGCAGTTACTCGAATGGGGGCACCGAGCAGTACTTC
CDR3aa: CASSYSNGGTEQYF

d_gene: NA
v_gene: TRBV5-1
j_gene: TRBJ2-1
abundance: few
len: 13
CDR3nt: TGCGCCAGCAGCTTGCAATTCTACGCAAGGAAGTTCTTC
CDR3aa: CASSLQFYARKFF

d_gene: TRBD2
v_gene: TRBV7-8
j_gene: TRBJ2-1
abundance: NA
len: 14
CDR3nt: TGTGCCAGCAGCCCCGGGGAGGGAGCTAGTGAGCAGTTCTTC
CDR3aa: CASSPGEGASEQFF

d_gene: TRBD2
v_gene: TRBV7-7
j_gene: TRBJ2-5
abundance: NA
len: 16
CDR3nt: TGTGCTAGCAGCCTAATAGCGGGGGGCTTCCAAGAGACCCAGTACTTC
CDR3aa: CASSLIAGGFQETQYF

d_gene: NA
v_gene: TRBV12-3/TRBV12-4
j_gene: TRBJ1-2
abundance: many
len: 12
CDR3nt: TGTGCCAGCAGTTTAGGCGGCCTGCCCGACACCTTC
CDR3aa: CASSLGGLPDTF

d_gene: NA
v_gene: TRBV6-5
j_gene: TRBJ2-5
abundance: few
len: 12
CDR3nt: TGTGCCAGCAGCCCAACACCTATTCCCCAGTACTTC
CDR3aa: CASSPTPIPQYF

d_gene: NA
v_gene: TRBV20-1
j_gene: TRBJ2-7
abundance: NA
len: 14
CDR3nt: TGCAGTGCTAGCCTACAGGAACCTCCCTACGAGCAGTACTTC
CDR3aa: CSASLQEPPYEQYF

d_gene: TRBD2
v_gene: TRBV12-3/TRBV12-4
j_gene: TRBJ2-5
abundance: NA
len: 17
CDR3nt: TGTGCCAGCAGTTTACGCCTAGCGGGTCGGTTTAAAGAGACCCAGTACTTC
CDR3aa: CASSLRLAGRFKETQYF

d_gene: NA
v_gene: TRBV5-1
j_gene: TRBJ2-7
abundance: few
len: 13
CDR3nt: TGCGCCAGCAGCTCTGCCGGGAACTACGAGCAGTACTTC
CDR3aa: CASSSAGNYEQYF

d_gene: NA
v_gene: TRBV9
j_gene: TRBJ2-5
abundance: NA
len: 15
CDR3nt: TGTGCCAGCAGCCCTTCTGAGGGAGTCTGGGAGACCCAGTACTTC
CDR3aa: CASSPSEGVWETQYF

d_gene: TRBD2
v_gene: TRBV7-2
j_gene: TRBJ2-5
abundance: few
len: 16
CDR3nt: TGTGCCAGCAGCTTAAAAGCGGGAGGGCCTATGGAGACCCAGTACTTC
CDR3aa: CASSLKAGGPMETQYF

d_gene: TRBD1
v_gene: TRBV9
j_gene: TRBJ2-2
abundance: NA
len: 14
CDR3nt: TGTGCCAGCAGCGAGGGACAGGGCGCCGGGGAGCTGTTTTTT
CDR3aa: CASSEGQGAGELFF

d_gene: TRBD2
v_gene: TRBV5-5
j_gene: TRBJ2-1
abundance: few
len: 15
CDR3nt: TGTGCCAGCAGCTTAGGGACTAGCCGATACAATGAGCAGTTCTTC
CDR3aa: CASSLGTSRYNEQFF

d_gene: TRBD2
v_gene: TRBV7-9
j_gene: TRBJ2-2
abundance: NA
len: 17
CDR3nt: TGTGCCAGCAGCCCAAGCGGGGGGGGGCTCAACACCGGGGAGCTGTTTTTT
CDR3aa: CASSPSGGGLNTGELFF

d_gene: TRBD1
v_gene: TRBV4-1
j_gene: TRBJ2-2
abundance: few
len: 15
CDR3nt: TGCGCCAGCAGCCAAGTAGGGCAGGGGGCCGGGGAGCTGTTTTTT
CDR3aa: CASSQVGQGAGELFF

d_gene: NA
v_gene: TRBV12-3/TRBV12-4
j_gene: TRBJ2-5
abundance: many
len: 12
CDR3nt: TGTGCCAGCAGTTTAAAGCGGGAGACCCAGTACTTC
CDR3aa: CASSLKRETQYF

d_gene: TRBD2
v_gene: TRBV5-1
j_gene: TRBJ2-1
abundance: few
len: 19
CDR3nt: TGCGCCAGCAGCCGTGTTCCGCGGGGGGGTCGTTTAGCCTACAATGAGCAGTTCTTC
CDR3aa: CASSRVPRGGRLAYNEQFF

d_gene: NA
v_gene: TRBV18
j_gene: TRBJ1-1
abundance: NA
len: 14
CDR3nt: TGTGCCAGCTCACCACCGGGCAGCCGCACTGAAGCTTTCTTT
CDR3aa: CASSPPGSRTEAFF

d_gene: NA
v_gene: TRBV11-3
j_gene: TRBJ1-2
abundance: few
len: 15
CDR3nt: TGTGCCAGCAGCCCCCGTGGGGGGTCAAACTATGGCTACACCTTC
CDR3aa: CASSPRGGSNYGYTF

d_gene: TRBD1
v_gene: TRBV7-9
j_gene: TRBJ2-7
abundance: NA
len: 15
CDR3nt: TGTGCCAGCAGCTTATCCTTGGACAGGGGCGACGAGCAGTACTTC
CDR3aa: CASSLSLDRGDEQYF

d_gene: NA
v_gene: TRBV12-3/TRBV12-4
j_gene: TRBJ1-2
abundance: many
len: 13
CDR3nt: TGTGCCAGCAGTATCGGTATCATCTATGGCTACACCTTC
CDR3aa: CASSIGIIYGYTF